This T cell receptor beta chain is from a study of shared clonotypes between healthy human individuals. About the research overall: A couple of women and a few men aged 18 to 49 made up the donors.

Some clones are missing from TCRdb's copy, which holds only in-frame ones; the method was immunoSEQ multiplex PCR. This sample yields about 2.2 million clones, of which around 95% are seen a single time; around 1.7% belongs to the top ten. The naive CD8 fraction comprised CD45RO-negative cells positively selected for CCR7 and excluded terminally differentiated effector memory CD45RA+ cells. The germline gives CDR1 MDHEN, CDR2 SYDVKM. The CDR3 is 12 amino acids. The V gene lost 9 bases and the J gene lost 4 bases, with 13 bases spanning the gap. This TCR came from a man aged 18 to 29 in good health. Some clones in this sample may be carry-over from other donors' samples. This sequence joins TRBV28 and TRBJ2-7; D unresolved. Sequenced material: naive CD8+ T cells from PBMCs. CDR3 region: CASNSDFYEQYF. The CDR3 nucleotides read TGTGCCAGTAACTCTGATTTTTACGAGCAGTACTTC.